These 12 T cell receptor beta chains were sequenced from one sample in a study of patients and donors after allogeneic stem cell transplantation. TCRdb reanalysed the RT-PCR reads using MiXCR and keeps one entry per CDR3 protein. The table records some 880,000 distinct CDR3 sequences, about a sixth of them present only once. Material for sequencing was blood, either unsorted or a sorted T cell fraction (not recorded which). The receptors were gathered from a human donor who was either an allogeneic HSCT recipient or a stem cell or donor lymphocyte infusion donor (not recorded which). It is not recorded whose cells these are; they may come from a transplant donor.

This chain joins TRBV20-1 and TRBJ2-7, with 8 bases that match TRBD2. V trimming: 4 bases; J trimming: 0 bases; junction bases outside the gene matches: 5. Germline V gene sequence: CDR1 DFQATT, CDR2 SNEGSKA (reference sequence). The CDR3 is 14 residues long. The CDR3 bases are TGCAGTGCTATTTTAGCGGGGACCTCCTACGAGCAGTACTTC. Translation gives CSAILAGTSYEQYF.

J is TRBJ1-1 and V is TRBV9, with a weak D call TRBD1 (5 bases). In germline, CDR1 is SGDLS, CDR2 YYNGEE. The V end lost 5 bases, the J end lost 3 bases, and 14 bases lay between the germline ends. The CDR3 has 14 amino acids. The CDR3 DNA reads as TGTGCCAGCAGTGCTAGGGGTTTCGACACTGAAGCTTTCTTT. It yields the protein CASSARGFDTEAFF.

This clonotype was found many times. V and J are TRBV15 and TRBJ1-5; 8 bases map to TRBD1. The ends lost 1 base at V and 4 bases at J; junction bases unmatched: 6. The germline V gene has CDR1 LNHNV and CDR2 YYDKDF (reference sequence). This CDR3 is built from 16 residues. For the CDR3, the DNA is TGTGCCACCAGCAGAGTTGGCCAGGGGGCTAATCAGCCCCAGCATTTT. This sequence encodes CATSRVGQGANQPQHF.

V usage is TRBV20-1 and J usage is TRBJ2-2; D is ambiguous. The CDR3 has 13 residues. V lost 7 bases, J lost 0 bases, and 9 bases lay in between. From germline, CDR1 is DFQATT and CDR2 SNEGSKA (reference sequence). The CDR3 reads CSGVSANTGELFF. The CDR3, as DNA: TGCAGTGGGGTTTCGGCGAACACCGGGGAGCTGTTTTTT.

This clonotype has more than one count but fewer than ten. V and J are TRBV5-1 and TRBJ1-1, with no clear D. The CDR3 length is 16 residues. Per germline, CDR1 SGHRS and CDR2 YFSETQ. V was cut by 0 bases and J by 0 bases, with 12 bases left in between. The CDR3 sequence: CASSLDGMSMNTEAFF. The CDR3 DNA is TGCGCCAGCAGCTTGGATGGGATGTCAATGAACACTGAAGCTTTCTTT.

Ten or more counts support this clonotype. The genes are TRBV12-3 or TRBV12-4 and TRBJ2-2; D tentatively fits TRBD1 or TRBD2 (5 bases each). V lost 7 bases and J lost 1, with 10 bases in between. This CDR3 spans 14 amino acids. The CDR3 here is CASTPGQNTGELFF. The CDR3 bases are TGTGCCAGCACCCCGGGGCAGAACACCGGGGAGCTGTTTTTT.

The chain has TRBV5-1 and TRBJ2-7, with D unresolved. The CDR3 consists of 13 residues. Trimming removed 7 bases from V and 2 bases from J, with 13 bases in between. The germline V gene has CDR1 SGHRS and CDR2 YFSETQ. The CDR3 bases are TGCGCCAGCGCTTCAGAAAACCCCTACGAGCAGTACTTC. This codes for CASASENPYEQYF.

This clonotype was seen more than once but under ten times. The chain recombines TRBV4-3 with TRBJ2-1; TRBD2 agrees at 7 bases. Trimming cost V 4 bases and J 9 bases; bases outside gene matches: 9. This CDR3 region has 14 residues. From germline, CDR1 is LGHNA and CDR2 YSLEER. The CDR3 sequence: CASSLESLAVEQFF. CDR3 bases: TGCGCCAGCAGCCTAGAGTCTCTAGCGGTTGAGCAGTTCTTC.

This clonotype was observed a few times. The chain is built from TRBV19 and TRBJ1-5, with D maybe TRBD1 (6 bases). Germline V gene data show CDR1 as LNHDA and CDR2 as SQIVND (reference sequence). Trimming removed 3 bases from V and 7 bases from J, with 16 bases in between. There are 15 residues in the CDR3. CDR3 region: CASSIGRAGAQPQHF. In DNA, the CDR3 is TGTGCCAGTAGTATCGGTAGGGCAGGGGCACAGCCCCAGCATTTT.

The chain has TRBV5-1 and TRBJ2-3, with D hard to call. V lost 2 bases, J lost 2 bases, and 9 bases lay in between. The CDR3 contains 14 residues. Germline lookup yields CDR1 SGHRS and CDR2 YFSETQ. The DNA for the CDR3 is TGCGCCAGCAGCTTTAGCCCGGCCACAGATACGCAGTATTTT. It encodes CASSFSPATDTQYF. Variable domain in full (rest from reference TRBV5-1 and TRBJ2-3): KAGVTQTPRYLIKTRGQQVTLSCSPISGHRSVSWYQQTPGQGLQFLFEYFSETQRNKGNFPGRFSGRQFSNSRSEMNVSTLELGDSALYLCASSFSPATDTQYFGPGTRLTVL.

V gene TRBV10-3 combines with J gene TRBJ1-1; 7 nucleotides agree with TRBD1. The junction had 9 bases not matched to a gene; V was cut back by 6 bases and J by 11 bases. Germline CDR1 is ENHRY and CDR2 is SYGVKD. CDR3 length: 12 amino acids. The CDR3 DNA follows: TGTGCCATCAGGATACAACAGGGGAGGGCTTTCTTT. It specifies CAIRIQQGRAFF.

This clonotype was picked up one time. The chain recombines TRBV11-2 with TRBJ2-1; 10 nucleotides match TRBD2. This CDR3 comprises 16 residues. J was trimmed by 9 bases and V by 1 base; bases with no gene match: 9. CDR1 is SGHAT, CDR2 FQNNGV, per germline. The CDR3 bases are TGTGCCAGCAGCTTAGTCTGGCTAGCGGGAGCTCGTGAGCAGTTCTTC. This codes for CASSLVWLAGAREQFF.